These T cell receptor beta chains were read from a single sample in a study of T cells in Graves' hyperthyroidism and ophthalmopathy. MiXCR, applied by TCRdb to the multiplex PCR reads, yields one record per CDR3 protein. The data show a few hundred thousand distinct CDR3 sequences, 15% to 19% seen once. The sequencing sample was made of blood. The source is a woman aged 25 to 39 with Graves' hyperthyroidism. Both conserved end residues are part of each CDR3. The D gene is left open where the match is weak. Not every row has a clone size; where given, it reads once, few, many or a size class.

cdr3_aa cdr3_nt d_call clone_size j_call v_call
CASSISEGVGNEQFF TGTGCCAGTAGTATATCGGAGGGAGTGGGGAATGAGCAGTTCTTC . few TRBJ2-1 TRBV19
CASSQAGGGYNEQFF TGTGCCAGCAGTCAAGCGGGAGGGGGCTACAATGAGCAGTTCTTC TRBD2 few TRBJ2-1 TRBV6-1
CASNQREKTYNEQFF TGTGCCAGCAACCAGCGGGAGAAAACCTACAATGAGCAGTTCTTC TRBD2 many TRBJ2-1 TRBV13
CAIKETGTNYGYTF TGTGCCATCAAGGAGACAGGGACCAACTATGGCTACACCTTC TRBD1 few TRBJ1-2 TRBV10-3
CASSGGTHEKLFF TGTGCCAGCAGTGGGGGGACGCATGAAAAACTGTTTTTT . . TRBJ1-4 TRBV6-1
CASSLRRSGQGAPTLYEQYF TGTGCCAGCAGCTTACGTAGGTCGGGACAGGGGGCCCCTACTCTCTACGAGCAGTACTTC TRBD1 many TRBJ2-7 TRBV7-8
CASSQEGGTSLAKNIQYF TGCGCCAGCAGCCAAGAAGGCGGGACAAGTCTAGCCAAAAACATTCAGTACTTC . . TRBJ2-4 TRBV4-1
CASSRLAHSYEQYF TGTGCCAGCAGTCGCCTAGCGCACTCCTACGAGCAGTACTTC . many TRBJ2-7 TRBV27
CASSDSFYEQYF TGCGCCAGCAGCGACTCCTTCTACGAGCAGTACTTC . many TRBJ2-7 TRBV5-1
CASSRTSGSIYEQYF TGTGCCAGCAGTAGGACTAGCGGGAGTATCTACGAGCAGTACTTC TRBD2 many TRBJ2-7 TRBV28
CASSTPASNQPQHF TGTGCCAGTAGTACACCAGCTAGCAATCAGCCCCAGCATTTT . . TRBJ1-5 TRBV19
CASSPSGWNTEAFF TGTGCCAGCAGTCCCTCAGGGTGGAACACTGAAGCTTTCTTT . many TRBJ1-1 TRBV27
CATSGSRGLDKNIQYF TGTGCCACCAGTGGAAGCAGGGGGCTTGACAAAAACATTCAGTACTTC TRBD1 . TRBJ2-4 TRBV24-1
CASSYSITGGETQYF TGTGCCAGCAGTTACTCGATTACGGGGGGAGAGACCCAGTACTTC TRBD2 . TRBJ2-5 TRBV6-5
CSASRHGANTQYF TGCAGTGCTTCCCGACATGGGGCAAATACGCAGTATTTT . few TRBJ2-3 TRBV20-1
CASSPTGQAGVLTF TGTGCCAGCAGTCCCACGGGACAGGCAGGCGTCCTGACTTTC TRBD1 . TRBJ2-6 TRBV6-1
CASSEGTSGSFRYEQYF TGTGCCAGCAGTGAGGGGACTAGCGGGAGTTTTAGGTACGAGCAGTACTTC TRBD2 many TRBJ2-7 TRBV28
CSARTGEGAGELFF TGCAGTGCTAGAACAGGGGAAGGCGCCGGGGAGCTGTTTTTT TRBD1 . TRBJ2-2 TRBV20-1
CASRTSGLEQYF TGTGCCAGTAGGACTAGCGGGCTCGAGCAGTACTTC TRBD2 many TRBJ2-7 TRBV2
CASSLGLDGTEAFF TGCGCCAGCAGCTTGGGCCTCGACGGCACTGAAGCTTTCTTT . many TRBJ1-1 TRBV5-1
CASSLRGERGEQFF TGTGCCAGCAGCCTGAGGGGGGAGAGGGGTGAGCAGTTCTTC . many TRBJ2-1 TRBV7-2
CASSPRLVSYEQYF TGTGCCAGCAGCCCTCGACTAGTCTCCTACGAGCAGTACTTC . . TRBJ2-7 TRBV5-4
CASSGGPDSYEQYF TGCGCCAGCAGCGGAGGACCCGACTCCTACGAGCAGTACTTC . many TRBJ2-7 TRBV5-1
CSVGLTGPLGELFF TGCAGCGTTGGTCTAACGGGACCTCTCGGGGAGCTGTTTTTT . few TRBJ2-2 TRBV29-1
CASSVRGLANTIYF TGTGCCAGCAGTGTCAGGGGGTTAGCGAACACCATATATTTT TRBD1 . TRBJ1-3 TRBV28
CASSLGRIQETQYF TGTGCCAGCAGTTTGGGGCGGATCCAAGAGACCCAGTACTTC . . TRBJ2-5 TRBV12-3/TRBV12-4
CASSSPSSWGRNTEAFF TGTGCCAGCAGTTCCCCTAGTAGTTGGGGAAGGAACACTGAAGCTTTCTTT . . TRBJ1-1 TRBV6-5
CASSAGTGREQFF TGTGCCAGCAGTGCAGGGACAGGACGGGAGCAGTTCTTC TRBD1 many TRBJ2-1 TRBV2
CASSLPGQGIFGNTIYF TGTGCCAGCAGCTTACCCGGACAGGGAATATTCGGAAACACCATATATTTT TRBD1 few TRBJ1-3 TRBV7-9
CASSYDRTSYNEQFF TGTGCCAGCAGTTATGACAGGACCTCCTACAATGAGCAGTTCTTC . many TRBJ2-1 TRBV7-2
CATSDLGGREQFF TGTGCCACCAGTGATTTAGGAGGGCGTGAGCAGTTCTTC . many TRBJ2-1 TRBV24-1
CASRSQGALYEQYF TGTGCCAGCAGGTCACAGGGGGCCCTTTACGAGCAGTACTTC TRBD1 few TRBJ2-7 TRBV28
CASSQAATSGSLGEQYF TGCGCCAGCAGCCAAGCGGCGACTAGCGGGAGTCTAGGCGAGCAGTACTTC TRBD2 few TRBJ2-7 TRBV4-3
CASSYGLYEQYF TGTGCCAGCAGTTACGGGCTTTACGAGCAGTACTTC . many TRBJ2-7 TRBV6-2/TRBV6-3
CASRRPRSFRTGGPRNQPQHF TGTGCCAGTCGACGTCCTCGGTCTTTTAGAACCGGGGGGCCCCGCAATCAGCCCCAGCATTTT . . TRBJ1-5 TRBV19
CASSSGAGGTYEQYF TGTGCCAGCAGTTCGGGAGCGGGAGGAACCTACGAGCAGTACTTC TRBD2 many TRBJ2-7 TRBV27
CASVRSGAYEQYF TGTGCCAGCGTACGGAGCGGGGCGTACGAGCAGTACTTC TRBD2 . TRBJ2-7 TRBV6-1
CATKIAVSGGTEAFF TGTGCCACCAAGATTGCAGTCTCGGGGGGGACTGAAGCTTTCTTT . many TRBJ1-1 TRBV2
CASRGDTLDLRISEQYF TGTGCCAGCAGAGGGGATACCCTGGACTTACGGATATCTGAGCAGTACTTC . many TRBJ2-7 TRBV6-1
CASSRQGPFGGSHQPQHF TGTGCCAGCAGTCGACAGGGGCCATTTGGTGGGTCCCATCAGCCCCAGCATTTT TRBD1 . TRBJ1-5 TRBV28
CASRDRVTGGGELFF TGTGCCAGCAGAGACAGAGTAACGGGAGGCGGGGAGCTGTTTTTT TRBD2 many TRBJ2-2 TRBV18